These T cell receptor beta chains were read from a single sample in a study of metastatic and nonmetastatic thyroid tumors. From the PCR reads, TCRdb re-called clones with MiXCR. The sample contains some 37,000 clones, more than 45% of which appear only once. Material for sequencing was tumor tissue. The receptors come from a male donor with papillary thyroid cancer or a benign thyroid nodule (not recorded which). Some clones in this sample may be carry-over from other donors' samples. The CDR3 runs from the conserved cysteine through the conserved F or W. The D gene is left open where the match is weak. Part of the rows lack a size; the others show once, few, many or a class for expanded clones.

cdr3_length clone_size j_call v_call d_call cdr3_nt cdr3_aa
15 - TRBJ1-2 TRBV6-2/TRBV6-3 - TGTGCCAGCAGTTACTCTACAGGCAGAAACTATGGCTACACCTTC CASSYSTGRNYGYTF
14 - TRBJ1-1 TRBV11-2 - TGTGCCAGCAGCTTAGATTACAGGGCCCCTGAAGCTTTCTTT CASSLDYRAPEAFF
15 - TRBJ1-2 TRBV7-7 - TGTGCTAGCAGCTTAGGGAGGGGACGGAACTATGGCTACACCTTC CASSLGRGRNYGYTF
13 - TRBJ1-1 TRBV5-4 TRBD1 TGTGCCAGCAGGGCAGGGGGTGACACTGAAGCTTTCTTT CASRAGGDTEAFF
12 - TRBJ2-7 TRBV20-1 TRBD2 TGCAGTGCTAGACTAGCGGGTGGAGAGCAGTACTTC CSARLAGGEQYF
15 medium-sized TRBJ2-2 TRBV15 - TGTGCCACCAGTTCCCCAAACCCGAACACCGGGGAGCTGTTTTTT CATSSPNPNTGELFF
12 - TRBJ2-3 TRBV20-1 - TGCAGTGCCGTACGGCAGGCAGATACGCAGTATTTT CSAVRQADTQYF
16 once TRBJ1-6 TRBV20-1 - TGCAGTGCTAGAGGGGTAGACACCCACGGAAGTTCACCCCTCCACTTT CSARGVDTHGSSPLHF
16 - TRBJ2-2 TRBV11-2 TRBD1 TGTGCCAGCAGCTTAGTAGGACAGGGGAGATCCGGGGAGCTGTTTTTT CASSLVGQGRSGELFF
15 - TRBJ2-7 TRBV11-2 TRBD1 TGTGCCAGCAGCCCCTGGACAGGGGTTGCGAACGAGCAGTACTTC CASSPWTGVANEQYF
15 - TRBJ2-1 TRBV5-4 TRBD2 TGTGCCAGCAGCTTGGATCGGGAGGCCCACAATGAGCAGTTCTTC CASSLDREAHNEQFF
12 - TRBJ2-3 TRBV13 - TGTGCCAGCAGCCTCAATCCCGGTACGCAGTATTTT CASSLNPGTQYF
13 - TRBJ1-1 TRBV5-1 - TGCGCCAGCCGCGGACATCTGAACACTGAAGCTTTCTTT CASRGHLNTEAFF
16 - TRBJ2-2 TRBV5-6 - TGTGCCAGCAGCCTCCTACAAACACATAACACCGGGGAGCTGTTTTTT CASSLLQTHNTGELFF
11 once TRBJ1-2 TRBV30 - TGTGCCTTTCGACCAACCTATGGCTACACCTTC CAFRPTYGYTF
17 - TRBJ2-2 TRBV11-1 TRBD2 TGTGCCAGCAGCTTACTAGCGGGATGGAGGGGCACCGGGGAGCTGTTTTTT CASSLLAGWRGTGELFF
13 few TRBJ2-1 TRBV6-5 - TGTGCCAGCAGTCTACAAACTAGGGGTGAGCAGTTCTTC CASSLQTRGEQFF
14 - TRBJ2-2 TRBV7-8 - TGTGCCAGCCGTTCAAACAGGGAAATCGGGGAGCTGTTTTTT CASRSNREIGELFF
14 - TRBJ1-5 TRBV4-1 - TGCGCCAGCAGCCAAGAAAGGCAAAGTCAGCCCCAGCATTTT CASSQERQSQPQHF
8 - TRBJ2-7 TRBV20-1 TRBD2 TGCAGTGCCGGGGGGGTTTTCTTC CSAGGVFF
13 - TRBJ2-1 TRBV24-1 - TGTGCCACCAGTGATTTGGGGCTGGGTGAGCAGTTCTTC CATSDLGLGEQFF
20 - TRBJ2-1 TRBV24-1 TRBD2 TGTGCCACCAGTGACGTTGGGACTAGCGGGAGGGCAGGCTCCTACAATGAGCAGTTCTTC CATSDVGTSGRAGSYNEQFF
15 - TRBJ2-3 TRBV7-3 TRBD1 TGTGCCAGCAGCTCGACAGGGTCTTCCACAGATACGCAGTATTTT CASSSTGSSTDTQYF
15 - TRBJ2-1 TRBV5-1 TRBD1 TGCGCCAGCAGCTTGGGGGGACAGGGGATGAATGAGCAGTTCTTC CASSLGGQGMNEQFF
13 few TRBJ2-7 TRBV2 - TGTGCCAGCAGTGACCGGGCCGTCTACGAGCAGTACTTC CASSDRAVYEQYF
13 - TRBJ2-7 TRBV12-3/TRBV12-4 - TGTGCCAGCAGTTTAAGGGAGGCCTACGAGCAGTACTTC CASSLREAYEQYF
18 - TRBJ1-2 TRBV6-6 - TGTGCCAGCACTATGACCGGGACGGTAACGCAACTAAACTATGGCTACACCTTC CASTMTGTVTQLNYGYTF
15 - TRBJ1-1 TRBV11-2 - TGTGCCAGCAGCCCCAGGGTATACGGGGACACTGAAGCTTTCTTT CASSPRVYGDTEAFF
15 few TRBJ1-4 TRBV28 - TGTGCCAGCAGTTATCTATCAGGGGACGGAGAAAAACTGTTTTTT CASSYLSGDGEKLFF
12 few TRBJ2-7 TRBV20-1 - TGCAGTGCTAGAGATCCTGCTTCTATCCAGTACTTC CSARDPASIQYF
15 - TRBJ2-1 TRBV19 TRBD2 TGTGCCAGTAGTACACTAGCGGGATGGGTCAATGAGCAGTTCTTC CASSTLAGWVNEQFF
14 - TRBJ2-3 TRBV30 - TGTGCCTGGGATCGACTAGTTTCGGCAGATACGCAGTATTTT CAWDRLVSADTQYF
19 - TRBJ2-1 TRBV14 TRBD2 TGTGCCAGCAGCCAAAACTTCCTAGCGGGAGGGAGAAAGCGGGATGAGCAGTTCTTC CASSQNFLAGGRKRDEQFF